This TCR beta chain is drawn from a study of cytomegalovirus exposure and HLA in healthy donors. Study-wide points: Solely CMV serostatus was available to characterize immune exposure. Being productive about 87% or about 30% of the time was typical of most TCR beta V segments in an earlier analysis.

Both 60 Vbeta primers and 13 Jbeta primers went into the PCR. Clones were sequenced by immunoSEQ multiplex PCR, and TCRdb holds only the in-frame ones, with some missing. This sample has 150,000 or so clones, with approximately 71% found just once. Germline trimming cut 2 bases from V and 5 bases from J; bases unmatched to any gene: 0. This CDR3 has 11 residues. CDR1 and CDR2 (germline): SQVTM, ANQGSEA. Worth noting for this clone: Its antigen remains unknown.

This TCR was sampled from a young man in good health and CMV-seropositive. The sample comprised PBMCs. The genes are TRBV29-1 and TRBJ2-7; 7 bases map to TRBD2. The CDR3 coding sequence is TGCAGCGTTGAACGGGGGGACGAGCAGTACTTC. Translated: CSVERGDEQYF.